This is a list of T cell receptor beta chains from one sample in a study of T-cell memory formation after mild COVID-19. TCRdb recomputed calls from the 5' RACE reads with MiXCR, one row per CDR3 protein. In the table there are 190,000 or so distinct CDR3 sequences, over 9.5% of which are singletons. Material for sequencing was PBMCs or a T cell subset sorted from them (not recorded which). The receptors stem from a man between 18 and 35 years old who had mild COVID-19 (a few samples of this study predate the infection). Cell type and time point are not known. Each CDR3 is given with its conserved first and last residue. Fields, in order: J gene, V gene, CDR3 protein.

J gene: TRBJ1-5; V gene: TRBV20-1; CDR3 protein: CSAGDGVGQPQHF
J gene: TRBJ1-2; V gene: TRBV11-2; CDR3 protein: CASSSIRNGGYGYTF
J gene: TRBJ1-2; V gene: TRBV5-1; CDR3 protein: CASGQGAGYTF
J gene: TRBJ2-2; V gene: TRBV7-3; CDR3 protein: CASSSDGTGELFF
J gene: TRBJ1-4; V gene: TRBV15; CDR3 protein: CATSRNTGTGAEGEKLFF
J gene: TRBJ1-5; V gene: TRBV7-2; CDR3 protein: CASSYGLQPQHF
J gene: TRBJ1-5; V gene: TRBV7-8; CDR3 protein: CASSLEGGYQPQHF
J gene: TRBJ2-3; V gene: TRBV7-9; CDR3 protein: CASSLAPAGGFTDTQYF
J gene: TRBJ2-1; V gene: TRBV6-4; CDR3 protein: CASSGTSGTYNEQFF
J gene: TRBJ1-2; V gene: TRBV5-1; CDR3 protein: CASSQGQTYGYTF
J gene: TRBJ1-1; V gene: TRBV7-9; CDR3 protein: CALENTEAFF
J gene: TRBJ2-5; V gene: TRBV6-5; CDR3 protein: CASSYLGVQETQYF
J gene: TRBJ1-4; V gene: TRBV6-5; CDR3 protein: CASSRGHYELNEKLFF
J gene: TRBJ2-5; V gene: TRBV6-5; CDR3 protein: CASSYRTSQETQYF
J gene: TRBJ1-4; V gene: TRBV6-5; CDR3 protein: CASSTGGAGGEKLFF
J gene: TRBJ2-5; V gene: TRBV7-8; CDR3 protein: CASSLWDRKETQYF
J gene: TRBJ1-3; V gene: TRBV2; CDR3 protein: CASSWTGLGNTIYF
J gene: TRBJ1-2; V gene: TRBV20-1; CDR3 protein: CSARPAPGSGYGYTF
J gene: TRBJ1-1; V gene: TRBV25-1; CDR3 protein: CASSESFRGHEAFF
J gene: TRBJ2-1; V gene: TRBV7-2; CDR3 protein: CASSLSQGAYNEQFF
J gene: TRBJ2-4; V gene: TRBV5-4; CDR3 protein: CASSPGGPSKNIQYF
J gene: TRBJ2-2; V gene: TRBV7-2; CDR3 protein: CASSPLVGGELFF
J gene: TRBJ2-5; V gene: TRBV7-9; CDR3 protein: CASTSGGLAAETQYF
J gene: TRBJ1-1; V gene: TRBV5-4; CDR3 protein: CASSLGSGYLQNTEAFF
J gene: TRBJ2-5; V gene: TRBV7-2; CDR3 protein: CASSIGHGVGTQYF
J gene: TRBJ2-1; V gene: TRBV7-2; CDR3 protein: CASSTRRDEQFF
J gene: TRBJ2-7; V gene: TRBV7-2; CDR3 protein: CASSPGLLSSYEQYF
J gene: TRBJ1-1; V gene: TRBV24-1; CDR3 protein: CASKVTGATNTEAFF
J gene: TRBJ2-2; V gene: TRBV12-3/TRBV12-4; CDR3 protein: CASTTSGKTGELFF
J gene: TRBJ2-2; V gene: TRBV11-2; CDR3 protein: CASSPLGPGELFF
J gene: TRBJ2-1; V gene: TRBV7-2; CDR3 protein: CASSLVWTSGGNQFF
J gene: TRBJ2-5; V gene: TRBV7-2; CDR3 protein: CASSTSTSGVENQYF
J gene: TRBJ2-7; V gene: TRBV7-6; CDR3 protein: CASSPVVGSYEQYF
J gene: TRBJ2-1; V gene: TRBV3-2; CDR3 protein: CASSQPGANEQFF
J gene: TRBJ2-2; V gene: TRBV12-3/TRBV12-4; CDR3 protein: CASSLAGGDRTGELFF
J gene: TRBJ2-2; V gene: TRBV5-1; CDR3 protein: CASSLVVGRGPGELFF
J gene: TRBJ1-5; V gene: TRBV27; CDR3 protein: CASSYDRDNQPQHF
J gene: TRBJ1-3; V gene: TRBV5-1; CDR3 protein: CASSLGTAGNTIYF
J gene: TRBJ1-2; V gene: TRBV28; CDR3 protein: CASSFVEGSGYTF
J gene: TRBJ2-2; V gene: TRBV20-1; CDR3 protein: CSAPGQGNTGELFF
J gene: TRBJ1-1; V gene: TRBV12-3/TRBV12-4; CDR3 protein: CASSLERFEAFF
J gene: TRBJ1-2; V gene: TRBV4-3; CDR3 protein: CASSQDPGHDYGYTF